This is a list of T cell receptor beta chains from one sample in a study of beta chain features in type 1 diabetes. The assay was immunoSEQ multiplex PCR, and TCRdb's table has in-frame clones only and misses some. Of a few hundred thousand clones in the sample, about a sixth were seen once. Sequencing was carried out using naive CD4+ T cells from blood. The receptor source for this set is a man aged 25-45 years with type 1 diabetes. CDR3s include the opening cysteine and the closing phenylalanine or tryptophan. D genes are given only for firm matches. The listing skips clone size in some rows; elsewhere it reads once, few, many or a size class.

TRBV9	-	TRBJ2-3	few	TGTGCCAGCAGCGTAGGGAAATCCACAGATACGCAGTATTTT	CASSVGKSTDTQYF
TRBV30	TRBD2	TRBJ2-1	few	TGTGCCTGGAACGGGGTAGCGGGAGGCCGTGAGCAGTTCTTC	CAWNGVAGGREQFF
TRBV27	-	TRBJ2-6	-	TGTGCCAGCAGGGAGTTGGGGCCTGGGGCCAACGTCCTGACTTTC	CASRELGPGANVLTF
TRBV9	-	TRBJ2-4	-	TGTGCCAGCAGCGTAGGCCCTCCCTTGGGAGGAAACATTCAGTACTTC	CASSVGPPLGGNIQYF
TRBV6-1	-	TRBJ2-5	few	TGTGCCAGCAGCCCCATCGAAGGTCTGATAGAGACCCAGTACTTC	CASSPIEGLIETQYF
TRBV30	TRBD2	TRBJ2-7	few	TGTGCTTCTGGAAAGGCGGGAGGGCCAAATCCATCCTACGAGCAGTACTTC	CASGKAGGPNPSYEQYF
TRBV7-2	-	TRBJ1-1	-	TGTGCCAGCAGCTCCTCTCGGGGAGCTTTCTTT	CASSSSRGAFF
TRBV15	TRBD1	TRBJ1-4	few	TGTGCCACCAGCAGGGGGACAGCTCGGCTGTTTTTT	CATSRGTARLFF
TRBV30	-	TRBJ1-1	-	TGTGCCTGGAGTGCCCTGGGGATGCCCTCCTTT	CAWSALGMPSF
TRBV30	TRBD1	TRBJ2-7	-	TGTGCCTGGAGTCTCACAGGGGTAGAGCAGTACTTC	CAWSLTGVEQYF
TRBV28	-	TRBJ2-2	few	TGTGCCAGCAGTAGGCACGGGCTAAACACCGGGGAGCTGTTTTTT	CASSRHGLNTGELFF
TRBV9	-	TRBJ2-2	-	TGTGCCAGCAGCGTAAGGCAGACCGGGGAGCTGTTTTTT	CASSVRQTGELFF
TRBV6-5	-	TRBJ2-3	few	TGTGCCAGCAGTTACGACTGGGGCACAGATACGCAGTATTTT	CASSYDWGTDTQYF
TRBV6-5	-	TRBJ1-1	few	TGTGCCAGCAGTTACTCAGCCAGACGGGCCACTGAAGCTTTCTTT	CASSYSARRATEAFF
TRBV14	-	TRBJ2-1	-	TGTGCCAGCAGTCTTAGTCTATCTCGGGAGCAGTTCTTC	CASSLSLSREQFF
TRBV29-1	-	TRBJ1-3	few	TGCAGCGCTAAGGGAAGTGGAAACACCATATATTTT	CSAKGSGNTIYF
TRBV29-1	-	TRBJ1-4	few	TGCAGCGTTGAAGGGGGCGCGGGTGAAAAACTGTTTTTT	CSVEGGAGEKLFF
TRBV7-2	-	TRBJ2-3	few	TGTGCCAGCAGCTCCCTAGGCGTTGGGACAGATACGCAGTATTTT	CASSSLGVGTDTQYF
TRBV29-1	-	TRBJ1-1	-	TGCAGCGTTGTCAGGGCTGGTAACACTGAAGCTTTCTTT	CSVVRAGNTEAFF
TRBV4-3	-	TRBJ2-7	-	TGCGCCAGCAGCCGCTCCCGGGACGGTACCTACGAGCAGTACTTC	CASSRSRDGTYEQYF
TRBV10-3	-	TRBJ2-7	-	TGTGCCATCAGCCCGCAACAGGGAGAAACCTACGAGCAGTACTTC	CAISPQQGETYEQYF
TRBV7-9	-	TRBJ2-5	few	TGTGCCAGCAGCCGCCAAGAGACCCAGTACTTC	CASSRQETQYF
TRBV29-1	-	TRBJ2-1	-	TGCAGCGCCGCCCCGGACAGCTACAATGAGCAGTTCTTC	CSAAPDSYNEQFF
TRBV7-9	TRBD1	TRBJ2-6	-	TGTGCCAGCAGCAGAGACAGGGCTGGGGCCAACGTCCTGACTTTC	CASSRDRAGANVLTF
TRBV28	-	TRBJ1-5	-	TGTGCCAGCAGCTCAGGACAGAGCAATCAGCCCCAGCATTTT	CASSSGQSNQPQHF
TRBV18	-	TRBJ2-5	few	TGTGCCAGCTCACCAGTGCGAGAGACCCAGTACTTC	CASSPVRETQYF
TRBV10-3	-	TRBJ1-1	few	TGTGCCATCAGTGACAGAGCCTACACTGAAGCTTTCTTT	CAISDRAYTEAFF
TRBV18	-	TRBJ1-1	-	TGTGCCAGCTCATTACAGGAGAACACTGAAGCTTTCTTT	CASSLQENTEAFF
TRBV29-1	-	TRBJ2-7	few	TGCAGCGTCGGTGAGCCGACAAACCTAAGGGGCGAGCAGTACTTC	CSVGEPTNLRGEQYF
TRBV9	-	TRBJ2-3	-	TGTGCCAGCAGCGTAGTGGGGGATACGCAGTATTTT	CASSVVGDTQYF
TRBV6-5	-	TRBJ2-5	few	TGTGCCAGCAGTCTCGCGGGTCTAACTCAAGAGACCCAGTACTTC	CASSLAGLTQETQYF
TRBV29-1	TRBD1	TRBJ2-3	few	TGCAGCGTTGCGGACAGGGTCACAGATACGCAGTATTTT	CSVADRVTDTQYF
TRBV29-1	TRBD2	TRBJ2-7	-	TGCAGCGCCGGGACTAGCGATCCCTACGAGCAGTACTTC	CSAGTSDPYEQYF
TRBV7-2	-	TRBJ2-1	-	TGTGCCAGCAGCTTAGAAGCGGTTGGGCAGGGAACCTACAATGAGCAGTTCTTC	CASSLEAVGQGTYNEQFF
TRBV7-3	-	TRBJ2-2	-	TGTGCCAGCAGCTTAATTCCCTACACCGGGGAGCTGTTTTTT	CASSLIPYTGELFF
TRBV5-1	-	TRBJ2-5	few	TGCGCCAGCAGCTTGTGGACTGGGCCCCAAGAGACCCAGTACTTC	CASSLWTGPQETQYF
TRBV5-1	TRBD2	TRBJ2-3	-	TGCGCCAGCGGAAGCGGGAGGCGCACAGATACGCAGTATTTT	CASGSGRRTDTQYF
TRBV29-1	-	TRBJ1-1	-	TGCAGCGTTGTGAACACTGAAGCTTTCTTT	CSVVNTEAFF
TRBV7-2	TRBD2	TRBJ2-7	-	TGTGCCAGCAGCTGGCAACCGGGACTGGGAGGGAACGAGCAGTACTTC	CASSWQPGLGGNEQYF
TRBV7-2	-	TRBJ1-4	few	TGTGCCAGCAGCCTAAGCCCGAATGAAAAACTGTTTTTT	CASSLSPNEKLFF
TRBV30	-	TRBJ1-1	-	TGTGCCTGGAGTGTTCGAGGGGCAGGATACACTGAAGCTTTCTTT	CAWSVRGAGYTEAFF
TRBV25-1	-	TRBJ2-7	-	TGTGCCAGCAGTGAAGTGGACATCGGTCGTGAGCAGTACTTC	CASSEVDIGREQYF
TRBV18	TRBD2	TRBJ2-1	few	TGTGCCAGCTCACCAACAACTAGCGGGGACAATGAGCAGTTCTTC	CASSPTTSGDNEQFF
TRBV7-2	TRBD2	TRBJ2-5	-	TGTGCCAGCAGCCTGACTAGCGGGGACCAAGAGACCCAGTACTTC	CASSLTSGDQETQYF
TRBV18	TRBD2	TRBJ2-1	-	TGTGCCAGCTCACTCAATAGCGGGAGAAGGATCAATGAGCAGTTCTTC	CASSLNSGRRINEQFF
TRBV25-1	-	TRBJ2-7	few	TGTGCCAGCAGTCCCAGCAGGGAATGGTCCTACGAGCAGTACTTC	CASSPSREWSYEQYF
TRBV5-1	-	TRBJ2-7	-	TGCGCCAGCAAGAGGGAAACAGTGTACGGGCAGTACTTC	CASKRETVYGQYF
TRBV28	-	TRBJ2-7	-	TGTGCCAGCAGCCACTTGGGAGAGCAGTACTTC	CASSHLGEQYF
TRBV7-8	-	TRBJ2-2	-	TGTGCCAGCAGCCCCAGACGGGATCGCACCGGGGAGCTGTTTTTT	CASSPRRDRTGELFF
TRBV7-9	-	TRBJ2-1	few	TGTGCCAGCGGATACTTAACCGGGACCAACTACAATGAGCAGTTCTTC	CASGYLTGTNYNEQFF
TRBV10-3	TRBD1	TRBJ1-2	few	TGTGCCATCAGCCGGGACAGATCGTACACCTTC	CAISRDRSYTF
TRBV28	-	TRBJ1-2	-	TGTGCCAGCAGTCGTACTGGCGGTGGCTACACCTTC	CASSRTGGGYTF
TRBV5-6	-	TRBJ2-5	-	TGTGCCAGCAGCTTGCAGGGAAGGGAGACCCAGTACTTC	CASSLQGRETQYF
TRBV29-1	-	TRBJ2-3	few	TGCAGCGTTTGGAGCACAGATACGCAGTATTTT	CSVWSTDTQYF
TRBV7-9	-	TRBJ2-5	few	TGTGCCAGCAGCCCCTGGGCGAAGCGACCGCAAGAGACCCAGTACTTC	CASSPWAKRPQETQYF